The 3 T cell receptor beta chains in this list originate from one sample, sequenced in a study of T cells expressing NK-cell markers. TCRdb re-called the 5' RACE reads and catalogs CDR3 proteins one per entry, DNA excluded. In all, the sample yields some 500,000 distinct CDR3 sequences. Sequenced: blood T cells: a sorted CD56 or NKG2C T cell subset, CD4+ or CD8+ T cells, or bulk PBMC T cells (not recorded which). The receptors here all came from a woman aged 45-65 years in good health.

The genes are TRBV7-3 and TRBJ2-2. CDR1 is SGHTA and CDR2 is FQGTGA in the germline V gene. The CDR3 loop spans 15 amino acids. This CDR3 is CASSLGATNTGELFF.

The chain links TRBV7-6 to TRBJ2-1; no DNA is available, so the TRBD1 call from TCRdb remains unchecked. Germline CDR1 SGHVS, CDR2 FNYEAQ. The CDR3 is made up of 13 amino acids. The CDR3 here is CASSVRDRNEQFF.

The chain employs TRBV7-9 and TRBJ2-3; the D call from TCRdb, TRBD1, cannot be confirmed without DNA. In germline, CDR1 is SEHNR, CDR2 FQNEAQ (reference sequence). CDR3 length equals 14 residues. CDR3 protein: CASWMSTSTDTQYF.